This T cell receptor beta chain was documented in a study of regulatory T cells in long-lasting Graves disease. Sample time point: newly diagnosed GD, antithyroid drugs for less than 3 months. From PBMCs, RNA was extracted and then used to make the TCR library. The CDR3 length is 15 residues. With 0 bases removed from V and 0 bases from J, the gap between germline ends came to 9 bases. Germline V lookup: CDR1 GTSNPN, CDR2 SVGIG (reference sequence). Arm-PCR of CDR3 regions and iRepertoire HTBI primers were used to build TCR beta libraries. TCRdb fed the multiplex PCR reads into MiXCR, producing one record per CDR3 protein. The sample lists about 240,000 distinct CDR3 sequences; around 20% were seen once.

The clonotype comes from a female donor with Graves disease. This chain links TRBV30 with TRBJ1-3; D might be TRBD1 (6 bases). This specimen consisted of peripheral blood mononuclear cells (PBMCs), obtained at new diagnosis, from a patient treated with antithyroid drugs. The CDR3 region has the DNA TGTGCCTGGAGTGTAGGACAGAGCTCTGGAAACACCATATATTTT. It encodes CAWSVGQSSGNTIYF.